This T cell receptor beta chain was obtained from a study of cytomegalovirus exposure and HLA in healthy donors. Study context: The same platform was used for the 130 or so validation repertoires as for the 650 to 700 first-cohort repertoires, as reported in a later analysis.

General study points: Reported results showed that the classifier diagnosed cytomegalovirus status with high specificity and sensitivity. TCR beta chains numbering roughly 150 were designated cytomegalovirus-associated.

Libraries were prepared by immunoSEQ multiplex PCR; TCRdb keeps only in-frame clonotypes and omits some of them. This sample yields some 140,000 clones, of which 65% to 90% are seen a single time; approximately 20% belongs to the top ten. There are 14 residues in the CDR3. Germline CDR1 is MRHNA and CDR2 is SNTAGT. V was pared by 4 bases and J by 2 bases, with 11 bases between. This clone was observed once. Antigen: not known. Sequencing was carried out using PBMCs. J is TRBJ1-2 and V is TRBV6-4; D might be TRBD1 (5 bases). The clonotype originates from a man between 18 and 35 years old in good health and CMV-seropositive. The CDR3 sequence is CASSVGAGNYGYTF. CDR3 nucleotides: TGTGCCAGCAGTGTTGGGGCTGGGAACTATGGCTACACCTTC.